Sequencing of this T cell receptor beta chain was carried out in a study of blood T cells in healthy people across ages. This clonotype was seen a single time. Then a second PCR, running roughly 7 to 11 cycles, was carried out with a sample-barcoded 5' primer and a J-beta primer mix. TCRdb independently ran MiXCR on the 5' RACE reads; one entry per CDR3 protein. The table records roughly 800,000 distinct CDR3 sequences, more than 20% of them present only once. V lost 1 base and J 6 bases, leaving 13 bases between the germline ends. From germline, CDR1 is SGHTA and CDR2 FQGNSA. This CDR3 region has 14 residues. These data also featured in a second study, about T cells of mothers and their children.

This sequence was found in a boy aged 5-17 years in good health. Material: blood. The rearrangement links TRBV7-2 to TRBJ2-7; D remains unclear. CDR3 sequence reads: CASSLGLLRSEQYF. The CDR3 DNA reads TGTGCCAGCAGCTTAGGCTTACTTAGGTCCGAGCAGTACTTC.